These 10 T cell receptor beta chains were sequenced from one sample in a study of blood T cell repertoires in COVID-19. Clones were read by immunoSEQ multiplex PCR, and TCRdb kept only the in-frame ones, dropping some. This sample has some 90,000 clones; less than 90% occur once, and the top ten carry around 10%. The specimen was peripheral blood. These receptors were obtained from a human donor in a cohort sampled during active COVID-19.

This clone appeared a single time. The rearrangement joins TRBV11-3 to TRBJ2-1; 7 positions match TRBD2. The V gene end was trimmed by 3 bases and the J gene end by 7 bases; junction bases not matched to a gene: 9. The CDR3 is made up of 15 amino acids. CDR1 and CDR2 (germline): SGHNT, YENEEA. CDR3 residues: CASSLSGTAGNEQFF. The DNA for the CDR3 is TGTGCCAGCAGCTTGAGCGGGACTGCGGGGAATGAGCAGTTCTTC.

This sequence joins TRBV28 and TRBJ2-1, with TRBD2 identical over 7 bases. The CDR3 contains 13 residues. V lost 7 bases, J lost 3 bases, and 3 bases stayed unmatched. CDR1 is MDHEN, CDR2 SYDVKM, per germline. DNA of the CDR3: TGTGCCAGCACAAAGCGGGGCTACAATGAGCAGTTCTTC. This gives the protein CASTKRGYNEQFF.

The CDR3 spells CASRGQYGYTF. The CDR3, as DNA: TGTGCCAGCAGGGGACAGTATGGCTACACCTTC. The V and J genes are TRBV27 and TRBJ1-2; 7 bases are a match to TRBD1. Germline CDR1 and CDR2: MNHEY and SMNVEV (reference sequence). CDR3 length: 11 amino acids. The J segment lost 5 bases and the V segment lost 6 bases, leaving 0 bases of the junction unmatched.

The chain's CDR3 is CASSQVQGAWTEAFF. The CDR3 coding sequence is TGCGCCAGCAGCCAAGTTCAGGGGGCCTGGACTGAAGCTTTCTTT. The V call is TRBV4-3, the J call TRBJ1-1; 8 nucleotides match TRBD1. This CDR3 contains 15 residues. Germline assignment: CDR1 LGHNA and CDR2 YSLEER. With 1 base clipped from V and 5 bases from J, the junction kept 6 bases outside the gene matches.

The chain is built from TRBV7-8 and TRBJ2-7, with TRBD1 matching 10 bases. Germline V gives CDR1 SGHVS, CDR2 FQNEAQ. J gave up 3 bases and V 4 bases, and 6 bases lay outside the gene matches. This CDR3 has 15 residues. CDR3 DNA: TGTGCCAGCAGCTGGACGACAGGGGGCAACTACGAGCAGTACTTC. This encodes CASSWTTGGNYEQYF.

This clone came up once. This chain connects TRBV6-1 to TRBJ1-5; D remains ambiguous. The ends were cut back, 3 bases at V and 6 bases at J, with 12 bases in the middle. This CDR3 region has 14 residues. The germline CDR1 and CDR2 sequences are MNHNS and SASEGT. The CDR3 DNA follows: TGTGCCAGCAGTGATATGTCCGGGGTTCAGCCCCAGCATTTT. As protein: CASSDMSGVQPQHF.

As regards this clone: The identical CDR3 is also encoded by other nucleotide sequences in the sample. This rearrangement joins TRBV2 to TRBJ2-3; D may be TRBD1 (5 bases). The V and J ends lost 6 bases and 1 base respectively, with 8 bases between them. Germline-derived CDR1 and CDR2 are SNHLY and FYNNEI. The CDR3 contains 13 residues. In DNA form, the CDR3 reads TGTGCCAGCAGCCAACAGGGCACAGATACGCAGTATTTT. Protein sequence: CASSQQGTDTQYF.

V gene TRBV11-2 combines with J gene TRBJ2-5, with 8 bases aligning to TRBD2. V lost 5 bases to trimming and J lost 3 bases; unmatched junction nucleotides: 11. The CDR3 is 16 residues long. Germline CDR1 SGHAT, CDR2 FQNNGV. CDR3 region: CASSQLGRGGKETQYF. DNA for the CDR3: TGTGCCAGCAGCCAGTTAGGACGGGGGGGAAAAGAGACCCAGTACTTC.

V and J are TRBV7-9 and TRBJ1-5; tentative D call: TRBD1 (5 bases). The CDR3 is 15 amino acids. The V end lost 2 bases, the J end lost 1 base, and 9 bases lay between the germline ends. Germline V gene data show CDR1 as SEHNR and CDR2 as FQNEAQ (reference sequence). The CDR3 DNA reads TGTGCCAGCAGCTTATCAGGGTCCAGCAATCAGCCCCAGCATTTT. As protein: CASSLSGSSNQPQHF.

V and J are TRBV27 and TRBJ2-5, with 7 bases identical to TRBD1. Germline V gene data show CDR1 as MNHEY and CDR2 as SMNVEV (reference sequence). V lost 5 bases, J lost 5 bases, and 8 bases stayed unmatched. CDR3 size: 14 residues. The CDR3 sequence: CASSLLDRVETQYF. DNA of the CDR3: TGTGCCAGCAGTCTACTAGACAGGGTTGAGACCCAGTACTTC.